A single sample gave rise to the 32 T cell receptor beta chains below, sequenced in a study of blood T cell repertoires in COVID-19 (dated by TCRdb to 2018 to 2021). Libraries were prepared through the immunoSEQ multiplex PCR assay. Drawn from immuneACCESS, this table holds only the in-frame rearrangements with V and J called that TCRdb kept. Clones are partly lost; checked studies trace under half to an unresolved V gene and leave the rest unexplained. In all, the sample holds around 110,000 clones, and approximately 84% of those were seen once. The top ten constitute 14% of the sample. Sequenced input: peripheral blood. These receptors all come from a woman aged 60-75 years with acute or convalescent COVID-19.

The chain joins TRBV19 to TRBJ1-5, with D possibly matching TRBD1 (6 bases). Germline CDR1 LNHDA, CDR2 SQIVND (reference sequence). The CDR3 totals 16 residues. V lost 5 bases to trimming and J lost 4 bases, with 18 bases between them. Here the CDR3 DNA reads TGTGCCAGTAGTGCCTATAGTAGAGGGACAAATCAGCCCCAGCATTTT. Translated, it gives CASSAYSRGTNQPQHF.

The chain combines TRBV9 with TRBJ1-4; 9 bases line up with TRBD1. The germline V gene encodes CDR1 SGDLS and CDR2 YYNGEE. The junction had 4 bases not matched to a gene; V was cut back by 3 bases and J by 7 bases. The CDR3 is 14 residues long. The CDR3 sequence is CASSATGGFEKLFF. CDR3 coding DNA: TGTGCCAGCAGCGCGACAGGGGGATTTGAAAAACTGTTTTTT.

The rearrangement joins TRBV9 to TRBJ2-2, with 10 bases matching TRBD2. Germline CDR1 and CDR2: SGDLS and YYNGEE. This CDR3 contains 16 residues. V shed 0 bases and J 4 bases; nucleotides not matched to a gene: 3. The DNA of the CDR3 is TGTGCCAGCAGCGTAGGGCTAGCGGGGGTCACCGGGGAGCTGTTTTTT. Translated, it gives CASSVGLAGVTGELFF.

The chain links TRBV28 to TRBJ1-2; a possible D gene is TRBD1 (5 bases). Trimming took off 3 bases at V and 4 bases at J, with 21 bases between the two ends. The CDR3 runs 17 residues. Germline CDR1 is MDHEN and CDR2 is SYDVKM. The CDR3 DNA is TGTGCCAGCAGTTTCCCCCCCGGGACTGCGACGGCCTATGGCTACACCTTC. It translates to CASSFPPGTATAYGYTF.

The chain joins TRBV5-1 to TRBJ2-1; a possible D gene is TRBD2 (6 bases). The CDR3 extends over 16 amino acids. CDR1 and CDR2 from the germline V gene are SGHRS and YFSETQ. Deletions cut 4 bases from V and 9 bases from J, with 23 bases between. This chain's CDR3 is CASSDGTSADQGEQFF. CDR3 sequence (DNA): TGCGCCAGCAGCGACGGGACTTCCGCAGATCAGGGTGAGCAGTTCTTC.

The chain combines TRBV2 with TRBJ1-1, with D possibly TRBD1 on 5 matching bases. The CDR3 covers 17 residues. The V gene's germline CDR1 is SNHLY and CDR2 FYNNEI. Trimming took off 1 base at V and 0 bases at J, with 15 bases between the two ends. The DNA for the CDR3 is TGTGCCAGCAGTGAAGTCGGGGGGATATACATGAACACTGAAGCTTTCTTT. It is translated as CASSEVGGIYMNTEAFF.

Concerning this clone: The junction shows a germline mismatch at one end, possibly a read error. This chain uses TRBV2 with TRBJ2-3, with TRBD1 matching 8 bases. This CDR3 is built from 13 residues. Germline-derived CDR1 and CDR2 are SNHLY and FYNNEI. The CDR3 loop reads CASSGVIGTGQVF. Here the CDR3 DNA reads TGTGCCAGCAGTGGGGTAATCGGGACAGGTCAGGTTTTT. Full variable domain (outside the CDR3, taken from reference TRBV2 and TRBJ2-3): EPEVTQTPSHQVTQMGQEVILRCVPISNHLYFYWYRQILGQKVEFLVSFYNNEISEKSEIFDDQFSVERPDGSNFTLKIRSTKLEDSAMYFCASSGVIGTGQVFGPGTRLTVL.

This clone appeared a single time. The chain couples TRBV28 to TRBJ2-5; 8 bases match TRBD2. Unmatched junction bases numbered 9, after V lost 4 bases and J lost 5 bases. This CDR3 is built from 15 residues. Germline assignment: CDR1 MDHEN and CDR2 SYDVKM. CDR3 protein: CASSYQAGVGETQYF. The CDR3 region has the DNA TGTGCCAGCAGTTACCAAGCGGGAGTTGGGGAGACCCAGTACTTC.

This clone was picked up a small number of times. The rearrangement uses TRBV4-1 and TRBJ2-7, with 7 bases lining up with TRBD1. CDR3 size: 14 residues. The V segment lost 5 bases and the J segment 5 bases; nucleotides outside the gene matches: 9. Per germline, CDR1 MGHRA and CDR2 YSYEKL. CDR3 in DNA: TGCGCCAGCAGCGCACCGAGGGGGCTGAACGAGCAGTACTTC. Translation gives CASSAPRGLNEQYF.

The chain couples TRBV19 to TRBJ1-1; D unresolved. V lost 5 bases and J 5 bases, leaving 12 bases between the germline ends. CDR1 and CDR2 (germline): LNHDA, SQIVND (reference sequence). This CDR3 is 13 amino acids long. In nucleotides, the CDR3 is TGTGCCAGTAGTCTCCGGGAAGCAACTGAAGCTTTCTTT. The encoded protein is CASSLREATEAFF.

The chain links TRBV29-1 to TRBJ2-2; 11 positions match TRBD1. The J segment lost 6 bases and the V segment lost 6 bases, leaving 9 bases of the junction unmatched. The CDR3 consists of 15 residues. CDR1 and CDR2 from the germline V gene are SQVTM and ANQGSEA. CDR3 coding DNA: TGCAGCGTCGACCCCGGGACAGGGGGTTCCGGGGAGCTGTTTTTT. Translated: CSVDPGTGGSGELFF.

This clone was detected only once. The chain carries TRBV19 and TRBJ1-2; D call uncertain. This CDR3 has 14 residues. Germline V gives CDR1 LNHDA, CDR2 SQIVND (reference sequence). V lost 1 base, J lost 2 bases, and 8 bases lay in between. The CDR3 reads CASSIAPVNYGYTF. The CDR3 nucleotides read TGTGCCAGTAGTATAGCCCCGGTAAACTATGGCTACACCTTC.

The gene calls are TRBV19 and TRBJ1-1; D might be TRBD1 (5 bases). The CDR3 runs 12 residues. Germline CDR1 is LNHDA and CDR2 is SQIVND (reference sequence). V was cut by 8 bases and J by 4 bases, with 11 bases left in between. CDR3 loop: CASQGESTEAFF. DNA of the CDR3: TGTGCCAGTCAGGGTGAAAGCACTGAAGCTTTCTTT. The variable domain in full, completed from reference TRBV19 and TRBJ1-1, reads DGGITQSPKYLFRKEGQNVTLSCEQNLNHDAMYWYRQDPGQGLRLIYYSQIVNDFQKGDIAEGYSVSREKKESFPLTVTSAQKNPTAFYLCASQGESTEAFFGQGTRLTVV.

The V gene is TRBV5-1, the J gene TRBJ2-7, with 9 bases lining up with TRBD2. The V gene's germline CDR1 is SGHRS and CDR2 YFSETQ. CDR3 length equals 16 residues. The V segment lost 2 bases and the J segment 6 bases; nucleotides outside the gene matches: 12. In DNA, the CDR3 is TGCGCCAGCAGCTTTATCCCTAGCGGGGATACCGGCGAGCAGTACTTC. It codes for CASSFIPSGDTGEQYF. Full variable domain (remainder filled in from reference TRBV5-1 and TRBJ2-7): KAGVTQTPRYLIKTRGQQVTLSCSPISGHRSVSWYQQTPGQGLQFLFEYFSETQRNKGNFPGRFSGRQFSNSRSEMNVSTLELGDSALYLCASSFIPSGDTGEQYFGPGTRLTVT.

CDR3 in DNA: TGTGCCATCAGACCCGGACAGGGGGCGCCGGGAGGGACCGGGGAGCTGTTTTTT. Its protein product is CAIRPGQGAPGGTGELFF. The chain employs TRBV10-3 and TRBJ2-2; TRBD1 aligns across 11 bases. Germline V gives CDR1 ENHRY, CDR2 SYGVKD. V was pared by 6 bases and J by 5 bases, with 14 bases of the junction left unmatched. The CDR3 consists of 18 residues.

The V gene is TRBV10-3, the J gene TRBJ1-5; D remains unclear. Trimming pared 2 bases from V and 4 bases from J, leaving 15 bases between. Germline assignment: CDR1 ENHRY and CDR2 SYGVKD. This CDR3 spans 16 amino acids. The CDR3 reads CAISEELTYGNQPQHF. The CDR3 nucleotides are TGTGCCATCAGTGAGGAGTTGACTTACGGTAATCAGCCCCAGCATTTT.

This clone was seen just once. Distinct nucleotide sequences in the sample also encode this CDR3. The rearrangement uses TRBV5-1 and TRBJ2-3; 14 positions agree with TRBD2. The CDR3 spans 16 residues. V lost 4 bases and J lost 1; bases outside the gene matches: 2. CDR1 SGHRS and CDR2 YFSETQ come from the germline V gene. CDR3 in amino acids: CASSPGLAGGTDTQYF. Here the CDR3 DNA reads TGCGCCAGCAGCCCGGGACTAGCGGGGGGCACAGATACGCAGTATTTT.

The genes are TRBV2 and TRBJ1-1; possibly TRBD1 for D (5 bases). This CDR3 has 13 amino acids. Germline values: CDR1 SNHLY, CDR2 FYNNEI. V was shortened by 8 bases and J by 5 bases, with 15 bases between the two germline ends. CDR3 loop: CASGGDRGTEAFF. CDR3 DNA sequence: TGTGCCAGCGGGGGGGACCGTGGGACTGAAGCTTTCTTT.

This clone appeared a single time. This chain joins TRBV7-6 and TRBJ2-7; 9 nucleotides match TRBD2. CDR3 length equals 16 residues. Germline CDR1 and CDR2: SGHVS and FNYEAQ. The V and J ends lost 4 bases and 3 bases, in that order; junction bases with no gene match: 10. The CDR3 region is CASSSPGLAGYYEQYF. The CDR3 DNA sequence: TGTGCCAGCAGCTCCCCGGGACTAGCAGGTTACTACGAGCAGTACTTC.

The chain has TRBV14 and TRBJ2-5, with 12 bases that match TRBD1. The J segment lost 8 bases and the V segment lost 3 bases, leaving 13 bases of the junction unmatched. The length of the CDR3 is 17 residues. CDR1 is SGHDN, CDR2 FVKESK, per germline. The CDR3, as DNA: TGTGCCAGCAGCCACCGCGTCGGGACAGGGGGCTTACAAACCCAGTACTTC. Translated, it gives CASSHRVGTGGLQTQYF.

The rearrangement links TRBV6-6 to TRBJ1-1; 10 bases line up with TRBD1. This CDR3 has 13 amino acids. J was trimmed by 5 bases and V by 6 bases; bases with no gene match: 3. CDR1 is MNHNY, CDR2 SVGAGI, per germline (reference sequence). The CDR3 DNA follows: TGTGCCAGCAGCGCGGACAGGGGGACTGAAGCTTTCTTT. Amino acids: CASSADRGTEAFF.

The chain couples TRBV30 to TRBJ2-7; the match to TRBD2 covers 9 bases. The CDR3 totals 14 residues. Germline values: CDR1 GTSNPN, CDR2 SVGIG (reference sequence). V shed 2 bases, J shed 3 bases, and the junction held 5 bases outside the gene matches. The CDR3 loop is CAWSLVAGVYEQYF. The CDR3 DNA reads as TGTGCCTGGAGTCTTGTAGCGGGAGTCTACGAGCAGTACTTC.

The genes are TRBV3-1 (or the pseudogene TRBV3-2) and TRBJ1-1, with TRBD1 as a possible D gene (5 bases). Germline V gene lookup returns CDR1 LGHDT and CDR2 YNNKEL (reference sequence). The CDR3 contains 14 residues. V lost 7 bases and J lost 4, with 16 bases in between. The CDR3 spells CASNGDPQGTEAFF. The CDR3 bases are TGTGCCAGCAATGGGGATCCCCAGGGCACTGAAGCTTTCTTT.

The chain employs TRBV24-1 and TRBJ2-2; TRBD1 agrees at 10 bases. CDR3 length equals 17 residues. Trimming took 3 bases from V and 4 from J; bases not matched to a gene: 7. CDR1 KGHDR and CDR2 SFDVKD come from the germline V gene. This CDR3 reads CATSDARQGAGTGELFF. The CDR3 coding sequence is TGTGCCACCAGTGATGCCAGACAGGGGGCCGGCACCGGGGAGCTGTTTTTT.

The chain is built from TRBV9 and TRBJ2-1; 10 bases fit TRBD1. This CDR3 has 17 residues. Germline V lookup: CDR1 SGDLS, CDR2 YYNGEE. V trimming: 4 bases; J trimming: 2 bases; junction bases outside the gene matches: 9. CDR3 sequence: CASSPLWTGGTYNEQFF. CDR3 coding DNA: TGTGCCAGCAGCCCCCTCTGGACAGGGGGAACCTACAATGAGCAGTTCTTC.

The CDR3: CASSPVGTFSSGNTIYF. The CDR3 coding sequence is TGTGCCAGTAGTCCGGTGGGGACTTTCAGCTCTGGAAACACCATATATTTT. The J gene is TRBJ1-3, the V gene TRBV19; TRBD1 is a possible D gene (5 bases). Germline CDR1 is LNHDA and CDR2 is SQIVND (reference sequence). V was clipped by 5 bases and J by 0 bases, with 17 bases between them. This CDR3 comprises 17 residues.

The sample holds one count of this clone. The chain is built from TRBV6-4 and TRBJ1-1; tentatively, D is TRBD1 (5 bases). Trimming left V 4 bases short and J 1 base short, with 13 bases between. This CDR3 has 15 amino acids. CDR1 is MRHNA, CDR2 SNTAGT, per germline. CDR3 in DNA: TGTGCCAGCAGTGCAGGGTCCACAGGGAACACTGAAGCTTTCTTT. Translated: CASSAGSTGNTEAFF.

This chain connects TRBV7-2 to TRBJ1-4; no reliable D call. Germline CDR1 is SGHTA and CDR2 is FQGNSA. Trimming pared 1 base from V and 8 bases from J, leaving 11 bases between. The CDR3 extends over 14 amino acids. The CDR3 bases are TGTGCCAGCAGCTTAGACCGGGTACGGGAAAAACTGTTTTTT. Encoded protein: CASSLDRVREKLFF.

This CDR3 is CASSQGLNSGGMRNEQFF. The CDR3 DNA reads as TGCGCCAGCAGCCAAGGCTTAAATAGCGGGGGAATGAGGAATGAGCAGTTCTTC. The rearrangement joins TRBV4-1 to TRBJ2-1; TRBD2 agrees at 9 bases. The CDR3 loop spans 18 amino acids. Trimming at V came to 1 base and at J to 7 bases, leaving 14 bases not matched to a gene. CDR1 is MGHRA and CDR2 is YSYEKL in the germline V gene.

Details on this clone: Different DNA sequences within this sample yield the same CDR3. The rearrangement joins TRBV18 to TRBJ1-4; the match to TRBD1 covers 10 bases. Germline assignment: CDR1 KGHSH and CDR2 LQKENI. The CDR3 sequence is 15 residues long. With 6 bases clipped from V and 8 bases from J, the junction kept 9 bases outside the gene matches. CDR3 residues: CASSPQGTGDEKLFF. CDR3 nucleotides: TGTGCCAGCTCGCCTCAAGGGACAGGGGACGAAAAACTGTTTTTT.

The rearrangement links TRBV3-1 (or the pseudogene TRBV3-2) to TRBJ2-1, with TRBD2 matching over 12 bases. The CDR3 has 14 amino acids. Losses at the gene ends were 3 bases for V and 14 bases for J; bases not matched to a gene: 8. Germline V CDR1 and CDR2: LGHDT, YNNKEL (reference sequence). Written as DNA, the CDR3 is TGTGCCAGCAGCCAGTCTAGCGGGAGGGCGTCAGAGTTCTTC. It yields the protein CASSQSSGRASEFF.

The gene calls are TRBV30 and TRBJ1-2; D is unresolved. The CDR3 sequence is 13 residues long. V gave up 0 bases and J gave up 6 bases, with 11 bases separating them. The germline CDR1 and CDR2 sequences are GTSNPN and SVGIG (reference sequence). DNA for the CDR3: TGTGCCTGGAGTGTACCGGGGATCGATGGCTACACCTTC. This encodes CAWSVPGIDGYTF.